The 8 T cell receptor beta chains below were found in one sample sequenced in a study of T cells in Graves' hyperthyroidism and ophthalmopathy. TCR beta CDR3 sequences were amplified from RNA transcripts. The HTBI set primed first-round TCR CDR3 RT-PCR. TCRdb reanalysed the multiplex PCR reads using MiXCR and keeps one entry per CDR3 protein. The sample has about 300,000 distinct CDR3 sequences, roughly 19% seen once. Sequenced material: blood. These receptors were taken from a man in his forties or fifties with Graves' ophthalmopathy.

J is TRBJ1-6 and V is TRBV27; D unclear. Looked up from germline, CDR1 is MNHEY and CDR2 is SMNVEV (reference sequence). This CDR3 region has 15 residues. Trimming removed 2 bases at V and 7 bases at J, with 12 bases between. The CDR3 DNA sequence: TGTGCCAGCAGTTTAGTTCCCGGAGCCAATTCACCCCTCCACTTT. It is translated as CASSLVPGANSPLHF.

This clonotype appeared a few times. With a much larger clone just one base away, this may be a read error. The chain couples TRBV7-2 to TRBJ2-3; weak D call: TRBD1 (6 bases). Trimming removed 5 bases at V and 8 bases at J, with 11 bases between. CDR1 and CDR2 from the germline V gene are SGHTA and FQGNSA. The CDR3 is made up of 12 amino acids. The CDR3 DNA follows: TGTGCCAGCAGCCAGGGGAGAGGTACGCAGTATTTT. It yields the protein CASSQGRGTQYF.

This chain uses TRBV9 with TRBJ2-5; D is possibly TRBD1 (6 bases). The V and J ends lost 3 bases and 5 bases respectively, with 17 bases between them. The CDR3 loop spans 15 amino acids. Germline CDR1 and CDR2: SGDLS and YYNGEE. DNA of the CDR3: TGTGCCAGCAGCGAAGGACAGACCCAGGGGGAGACCCAGTACTTC. The encoded protein is CASSEGQTQGETQYF. Based on the CDR3 plus reference TRBV9 and TRBJ2-5, the full variable domain is DSGVTQTPKHLITATGQRVTLRCSPRSGDLSVYWYQQSLDQGLQFLIQYYNGEERAKGNILERFSAQQFPDLHSELNLSSLELGDSALYFCASSEGQTQGETQYFGPGTRLLVL.

Details on this clonotype: Germline is not matched at one junction end, which may reflect a read error. The chain employs TRBV19 and TRBJ2-1; possible D gene TRBD2, 7 bases. The CDR3 consists of 15 residues. Germline V gene data show CDR1 as LNHDA and CDR2 as SQIVND (reference sequence). The CDR3 region has the DNA TGTGCCAGTGGGGGCGTGGCTAGCGGAGGAGGGGAGCAGCTCTTC. This translates into CASGGVASGGGEQLF.

This clonotype occurred many times. This chain joins TRBV7-9 and TRBJ2-5, with D possibly matching TRBD1 (7 bases). V shed 5 bases and J shed 7 bases, with 20 bases lying between them. Germline lookup yields CDR1 SEHNR and CDR2 FQNEAQ (reference sequence). The length of the CDR3 is 15 residues. CDR3 protein: CASSRVGGQPPTQYF. CDR3 in DNA: TGTGCCAGCAGCAGGGTGGGGGGACAGCCTCCGACCCAGTACTTC.

The J gene is TRBJ2-6, the V gene TRBV9; D call uncertain. CDR3 length: 16 residues. V was clipped by 4 bases and J by 1 base, with 12 bases between them. Germline V gene data show CDR1 as SGDLS and CDR2 as YYNGEE. The CDR3 DNA sequence: TGTGCCAGCAGCATAAACCTAGGATCTGGGGCCAACGTCCTGACTTTC. Its translation: CASSINLGSGANVLTF.

Of note for this clonotype: The junction and the germline gene differ at one end; a read error may be behind it. The chain has TRBV15 and TRBJ2-5; a weak D match, TRBD1 (6 bases). CDR1 LNHNV and CDR2 YYDKDF come from the germline V gene (reference sequence). The CDR3 is 14 residues long. The CDR3 sequence is CATSGDRLSGTQYF. The CDR3 region has the DNA TGTGCCACCAGCGGAGACAGGTTATCCGGGACCCAGTACTTC.

On this clonotype itself: At one boundary the junction diverges from the germline segment, which might be a read error. The J gene is TRBJ2-7, the V gene TRBV28, with TRBD2 matching over 10 bases. The CDR3 has 13 residues. Germline lookup yields CDR1 MDHEN and CDR2 SYDVKM. CDR3 sequence reads: CASTSGTSYEQYF. The CDR3 coding sequence is TGTGCTAGCACTAGCGGGACCTCCTACGAGCAGTACTTC. The full variable domain, with the rest looked up from reference TRBV28 and TRBJ2-7, is DVKVTQSSRYLVKRTGEKVFLECVQDMDHENMFWYRQDPGLGLRLIYFSYDVKMKEKGDIPEGYSVSREKKERFSLILESASTNQTSMYLCASTSGTSYEQYFGPGTRLTVT.